The sequence of this T cell receptor (beta chain) was determined in a study of T-cell memory formation after mild COVID-19. MiXCR, run by TCRdb on the 5' RACE reads, gives a single entry per CDR3 protein. The sample carries 450,000 to 650,000 distinct CDR3 sequences, about 20% recorded once. Trimming took 4 bases from V and 0 from J, leaving 18 bases between them. Germline values: CDR1 SEHNR, CDR2 FQNEAQ (reference sequence). There are 17 residues in the CDR3. Sequencing used PBMCs or a T cell subset sorted from them (not recorded which). The clonotype comes from an adult woman who had mild COVID-19 (a few samples of this study predate the infection). Cell type and time point are not known. The rearrangement uses TRBV7-9 and TRBJ1-2; D may be TRBD1 (6 bases). The CDR3 coding sequence is TGTGCCAGCAGCTCACAGGCGTTAGGGGGGGCTAACTATGGCTACACCTTC. Its translation: CASSSQALGGANYGYTF.